The 8 T cell receptor beta chains listed next were all sequenced from one sample in a study of shared clonotypes between healthy human individuals. The assay was immunoSEQ multiplex PCR, and TCRdb's table has in-frame clones only and misses some. Of 2 million to 3 million clones listed, roughly 93% were seen once; the top ten hold approximately 0.35%. Sample: naive CD4+ T cells from PBMCs. The subset is: CD45RA+ positively selected. The receptors stem from a man aged 18-30 years in good health. Some clones in this sample may be carry-over from other donors' samples.

This chain uses TRBV28 with TRBJ2-7; 8 bases fit TRBD1. The CDR3 has 13 amino acids. The germline gives CDR1 MDHEN, CDR2 SYDVKM. V was clipped by 6 bases and J by 3 bases; unmatched bases: 4. For the CDR3, the DNA is TGTGCCAGCAGGCGACAGGGGTACTACGAGCAGTACTTC. It translates to CASRRQGYYEQYF.

A few counts support this clone. The rearrangement links TRBV15 to TRBJ1-1; D gene unclear. V shed 0 bases and J shed 1 base, with 6 bases lying between them. The CDR3 contains 14 residues. Per the germline V gene, CDR1 is LNHNV and CDR2 is YYDKDF (reference sequence). This CDR3 is CATSRDSKNTEAFF. The DNA for the CDR3 is TGTGCCACCAGCAGAGATTCGAAGAACACTGAAGCTTTCTTT.

J is TRBJ1-2 and V is TRBV6-1; maybe TRBD1 (6 bases). CDR1 MNHNS and CDR2 SASEGT come from the germline V gene. The ends were cut back, 2 bases at V and 8 bases at J, with 21 bases in the middle. The CDR3 runs to 16 residues. In DNA, the CDR3 is TGTGCCAGCAGTGAACTGGGGGCCCGAAGAGGGCACGGCTACACCTTC. Translating gives CASSELGARRGHGYTF.

This sequence joins TRBV11-2 and TRBJ2-7, with 7 bases fitting TRBD2. This CDR3 comprises 17 residues. V lost 3 bases, J lost 1 base, and 12 bases stayed unmatched. Per germline, CDR1 SGHAT and CDR2 FQNNGV. The CDR3 DNA sequence: TGTGCCAGCAGCTTCCCCGTCCGCGGGAGCGCTTCCTACGAGCAGTACTTC. This encodes CASSFPVRGSASYEQYF. The variable domain in full, completed from reference TRBV11-2 and TRBJ2-7, reads EAGVAQSPRYKIIEKRQSVAFWCNPISGHATLYWYQQILGQGPKLLIQFQNNGVVDDSQLPKDRFSAERLKGVDSTLKIQPAKLEDSAVYLCASSFPVRGSASYEQYFGPGTRLTVT.

With regard to this clone: Different DNA sequences within this sample yield the same CDR3. The chain has TRBV5-1 and TRBJ2-3; D call uncertain. The length of the CDR3 is 15 residues. Germline loops: CDR1 SGHRS, CDR2 YFSETQ. The V end was cut by 1 base, the J end by 0 bases, with 9 bases between. The CDR3 reads CASSLSGVSTDTQYF. The CDR3 coding sequence is TGCGCCAGCAGCTTGTCAGGAGTAAGCACAGATACGCAGTATTTT.

V is TRBV5-1 and J is TRBJ2-2; 8 bases line up with TRBD1. CDR1 SGHRS and CDR2 YFSETQ come from the germline V gene. This CDR3 comprises 16 residues. J lost 5 bases, V lost 4 bases, and 10 bases had no gene match. The CDR3 DNA reads as TGCGCCAGCAGCCCGGACAGGGCAAGCCAAACCGGGGAGCTGTTTTTT. Amino acid sequence: CASSPDRASQTGELFF.

The chain employs TRBV7-3 and TRBJ2-1; tentative D call: TRBD2 (6 bases). Germline CDR1 reads SGHTA; CDR2 reads FQGTGA. This CDR3 region has 16 residues. V dropped 1 base and J dropped 0 bases, with 10 bases sitting between them. CDR3 DNA sequence: TGTGCCAGCAGCTTAAGCGGGACCCTCTCCTACAATGAGCAGTTCTTC. As protein: CASSLSGTLSYNEQFF.

V is TRBV10-3 and J is TRBJ1-5; TRBD1 is a possible D gene (6 bases). Trimming cost V 3 bases and J 10 bases, with 16 bases left between them. The CDR3 consists of 14 residues. Germline values: CDR1 ENHRY, CDR2 SYGVKD. This chain's CDR3 is CAISDDNTRGPQHF. CDR3 coding DNA: TGTGCCATCAGTGATGACAATACCAGGGGCCCCCAGCATTTT.